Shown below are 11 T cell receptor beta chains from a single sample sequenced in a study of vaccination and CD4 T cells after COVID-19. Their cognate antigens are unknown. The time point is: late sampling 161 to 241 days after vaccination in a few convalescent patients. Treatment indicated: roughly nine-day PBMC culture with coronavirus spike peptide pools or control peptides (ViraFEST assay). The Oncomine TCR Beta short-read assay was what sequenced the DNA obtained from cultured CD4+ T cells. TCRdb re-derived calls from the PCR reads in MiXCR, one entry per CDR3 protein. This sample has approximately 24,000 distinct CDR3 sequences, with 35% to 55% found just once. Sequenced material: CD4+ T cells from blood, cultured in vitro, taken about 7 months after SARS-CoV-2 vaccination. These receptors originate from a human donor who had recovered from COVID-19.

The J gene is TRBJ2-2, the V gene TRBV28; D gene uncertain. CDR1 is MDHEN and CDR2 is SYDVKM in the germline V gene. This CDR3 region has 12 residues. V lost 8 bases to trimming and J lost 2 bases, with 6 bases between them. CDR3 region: CASQRNTGELFF. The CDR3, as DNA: TGTGCCAGCCAACGAAACACCGGGGAGCTGTTTTTT.

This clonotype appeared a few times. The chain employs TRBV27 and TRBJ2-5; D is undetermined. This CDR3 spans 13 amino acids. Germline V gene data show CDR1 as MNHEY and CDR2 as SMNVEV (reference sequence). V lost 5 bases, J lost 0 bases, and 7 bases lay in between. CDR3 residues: CASSPAYQETQYF. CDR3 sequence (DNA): TGTGCCAGCAGTCCAGCCTACCAAGAGACCCAGTACTTC.

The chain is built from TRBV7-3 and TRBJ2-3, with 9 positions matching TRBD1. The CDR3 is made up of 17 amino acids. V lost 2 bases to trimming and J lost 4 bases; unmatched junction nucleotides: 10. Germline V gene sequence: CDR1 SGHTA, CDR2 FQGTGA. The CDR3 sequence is CASSLSGTGQWPDTQYF. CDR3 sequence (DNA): TGTGCCAGCAGCTTATCGGGGACAGGGCAATGGCCAGATACGCAGTATTTT.

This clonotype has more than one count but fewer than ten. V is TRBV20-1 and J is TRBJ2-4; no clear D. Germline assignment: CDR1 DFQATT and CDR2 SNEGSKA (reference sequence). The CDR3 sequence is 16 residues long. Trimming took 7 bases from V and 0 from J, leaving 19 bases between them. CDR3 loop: CSVAMQETLAKNIQYF. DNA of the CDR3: TGCAGTGTAGCCATGCAGGAGACACTAGCCAAAAACATTCAGTACTTC.

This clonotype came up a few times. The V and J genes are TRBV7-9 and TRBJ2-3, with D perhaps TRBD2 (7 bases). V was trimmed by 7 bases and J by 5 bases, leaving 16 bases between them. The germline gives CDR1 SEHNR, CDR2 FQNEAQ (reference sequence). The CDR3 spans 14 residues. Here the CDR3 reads CASKLGGARDTQYF. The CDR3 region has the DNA TGTGCCAGCAAATTAGGGGGGGCCAGAGATACGCAGTATTTT.

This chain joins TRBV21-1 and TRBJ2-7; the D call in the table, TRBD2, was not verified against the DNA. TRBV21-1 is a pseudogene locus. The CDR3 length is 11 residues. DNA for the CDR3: TGTGCCCCGCTTAGGAACCACGAGCAGTACTTC. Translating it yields CAPLRNHEQYF.

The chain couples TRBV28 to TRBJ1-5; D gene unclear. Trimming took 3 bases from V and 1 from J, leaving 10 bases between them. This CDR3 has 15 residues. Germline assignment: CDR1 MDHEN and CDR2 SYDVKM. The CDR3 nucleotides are TGTGCCAGCAGTTTTCTAGCGGGGAGCAATCAGCCCCAGCATTTT. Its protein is CASSFLAGSNQPQHF.

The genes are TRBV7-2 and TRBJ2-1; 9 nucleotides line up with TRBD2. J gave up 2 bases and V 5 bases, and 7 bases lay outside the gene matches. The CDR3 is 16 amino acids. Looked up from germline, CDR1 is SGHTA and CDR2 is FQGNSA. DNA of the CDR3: TGTGCCAGCAGCCAAGAGGCTAGCGGGACCTACAATGAGCAGTTCTTC. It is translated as CASSQEASGTYNEQFF.

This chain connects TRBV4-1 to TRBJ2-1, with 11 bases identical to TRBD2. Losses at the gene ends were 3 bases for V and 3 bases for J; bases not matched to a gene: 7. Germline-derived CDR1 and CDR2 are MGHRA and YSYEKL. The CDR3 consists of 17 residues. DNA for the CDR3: TGCGCCAGCAGCCACCTACCGGGACTAGCGGACTACAATGAGCAGTTCTTC. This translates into CASSHLPGLADYNEQFF.

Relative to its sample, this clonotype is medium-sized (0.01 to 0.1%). The CDR3 nucleotides read TGCAGTGCTAGTCGGGTGGCCAACAATCAGCCCCAGCATTTT. This translates into CSASRVANNQPQHF. This rearrangement joins TRBV20-1 to TRBJ1-5; D uncertain. Germline V gene lookup returns CDR1 DFQATT and CDR2 SNEGSKA (reference sequence). The CDR3 covers 14 residues. Trimming pared 3 bases from V and 3 bases from J, leaving 12 bases between.

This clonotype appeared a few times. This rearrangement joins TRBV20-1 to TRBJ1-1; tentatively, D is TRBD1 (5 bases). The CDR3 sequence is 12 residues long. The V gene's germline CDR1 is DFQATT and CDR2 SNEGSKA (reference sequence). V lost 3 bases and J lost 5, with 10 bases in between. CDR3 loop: CSASDQGTEAFF. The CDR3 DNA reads TGCAGTGCTAGCGATCAGGGTACTGAAGCTTTCTTT.